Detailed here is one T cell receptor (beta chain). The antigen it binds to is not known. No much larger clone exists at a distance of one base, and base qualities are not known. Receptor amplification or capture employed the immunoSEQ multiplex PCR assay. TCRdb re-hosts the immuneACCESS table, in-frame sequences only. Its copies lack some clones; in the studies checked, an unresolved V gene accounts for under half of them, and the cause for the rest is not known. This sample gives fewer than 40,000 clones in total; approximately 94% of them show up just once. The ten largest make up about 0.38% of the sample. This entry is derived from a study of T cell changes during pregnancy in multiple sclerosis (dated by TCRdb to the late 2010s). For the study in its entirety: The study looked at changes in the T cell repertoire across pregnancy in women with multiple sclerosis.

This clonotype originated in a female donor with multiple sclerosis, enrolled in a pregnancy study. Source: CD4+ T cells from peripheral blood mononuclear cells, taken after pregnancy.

The CDR3 protein sequence reads: CASSSGLRRGQETQYF. Here is the DNA: TGTGCCAGTAGTTCCGGATTACGCAGGGGGCAAGAGACCCAGTACTTC. This chain is built from TRBV19 and TRBJ2-5, and 7 bases in between align with TRBD1. Looking up the germline V gene (reference sequence) yields CDR1 LNHDA and CDR2 SQIVND. V loses 5 bases at its end and J loses 2 bases; junction bases beyond the gene matches: 11. The CDR3, cysteine through phenylalanine, is 16 amino acids long. Only the CDR3 portion is preserved as DNA: 48 bases, with reading frame beginning at the first base.